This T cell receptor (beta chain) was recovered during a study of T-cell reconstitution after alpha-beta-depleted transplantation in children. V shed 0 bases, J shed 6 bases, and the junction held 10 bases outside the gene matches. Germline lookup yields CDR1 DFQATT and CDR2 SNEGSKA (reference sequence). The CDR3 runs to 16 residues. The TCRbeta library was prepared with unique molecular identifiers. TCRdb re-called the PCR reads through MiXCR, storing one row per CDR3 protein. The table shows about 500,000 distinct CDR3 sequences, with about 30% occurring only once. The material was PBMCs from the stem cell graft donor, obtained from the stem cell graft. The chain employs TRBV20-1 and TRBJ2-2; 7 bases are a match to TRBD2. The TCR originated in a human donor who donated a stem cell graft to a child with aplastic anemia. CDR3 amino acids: CSARDVLWGGSGELFF. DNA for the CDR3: TGCAGTGCTAGAGATGTCCTCTGGGGAGGGTCCGGGGAGCTGTTTTTT.